These 19 T cell receptor beta chains were all obtained from the same sample, sequenced in a study of blood T cell repertoires in COVID-19 (dated by TCRdb to 2020 to 2022). Library preparation employed the immunoSEQ multiplex PCR assay. TCRdb took this table from immuneACCESS and kept in-frame rearrangements with V and J called. Such tables lack part of the clones; where checked against another copy, unresolved V genes explain under half of the gap, and the rest is unexplained. The sample table holds around 170,000 clones, of which 70% to 90% were seen once. Together, the top ten hold 3.5% to 4.5% of the sample. Sequenced material: peripheral blood. Every receptor here comes from a woman younger than 45 with acute or convalescent COVID-19.

The chain has TRBV24-1 and TRBJ2-7; no reliable D call. Germline V CDR1 and CDR2: KGHDR, SFDVKD. The CDR3 extends over 8 amino acids. CDR3 protein: CATSNLVV. The CDR3 nucleotides are TGTGCCACCAGCAATCTAGTAGTC.

J is TRBJ2-1 and V is TRBV14, with 13 bases matching TRBD2. The CDR3 contains 13 residues. J lost 7 bases, V lost 6 bases, and 0 bases had no gene match. Germline lookup yields CDR1 SGHDN and CDR2 FVKESK. The CDR3 sequence: CASRLAGGNEQFF. The CDR3 DNA is TGTGCCAGCAGACTAGCGGGGGGGAATGAGCAGTTCTTC.

This clone appeared a few times. The CDR3 DNA follows: TGCGCCAGCAGTGAGTTCACGGGATCGGGGGAGCAGTACTTC. This encodes CASSEFTGSGEQYF. V usage is TRBV10-2 and J usage is TRBJ2-7, with a weak D call TRBD2 (5 bases). CDR3 size: 14 residues. V was clipped by 1 base and J by 7 bases, with 14 bases between them. Germline CDR1 and CDR2: WSHSY and SAAADI.

This rearrangement joins TRBV28 to TRBJ2-4; 7 nucleotides agree with TRBD2. The CDR3 has 13 amino acids. The junction had 2 bases not matched to a gene; V was cut back by 3 bases and J by 6 bases. Germline loops: CDR1 MDHEN, CDR2 SYDVKM. CDR3 sequence (DNA): TGTGCCAGCAGTTTGGGAGGGAGAAACATTCAGTACTTC. Amino acids: CASSLGGRNIQYF.

The chain uses TRBV5-1 and TRBJ2-5, with a weak D call TRBD2 (5 bases). Germline CDR1 is SGHRS and CDR2 is YFSETQ. Trimming pared 3 bases from V and 2 bases from J, leaving 8 bases between. CDR3 length: 13 amino acids. The CDR3 here is CASSSGEQETQYF. The CDR3 DNA is TGCGCCAGCAGCTCCGGGGAACAAGAGACCCAGTACTTC.

The chain recombines TRBV9 with TRBJ2-1; D gene unclear. CDR3 length: 13 amino acids. Deletions cut 0 bases from V and 9 bases from J, with 10 bases between. CDR1 and CDR2 (germline): SGDLS, YYNGEE. The CDR3 spells CASSVALSTEQFF. DNA for the CDR3: TGTGCCAGCAGCGTAGCTTTGAGCACTGAGCAGTTCTTC.

The chain has TRBV11-2 and TRBJ2-5; D perhaps matches TRBD2 (5 bases). The ends were cut back, 2 bases at V and 6 bases at J, with 10 bases in the middle. Germline V gene data show CDR1 as SGHAT and CDR2 as FQNNGV. CDR3 length: 13 amino acids. CDR3 DNA: TGTGCCAGCAGCTTAATCTCGGGAAAGACCCAGTACTTC. This sequence encodes CASSLISGKTQYF.

The genes are TRBV23-1 and TRBJ2-7; TRBD2 is a possible D gene (5 bases). TRBV23-1 is known as an ORF, though its function is uncertain. The ends were cut back, 1 base at V and 3 bases at J, with 16 bases in the middle. The CDR3 spans 16 residues. DNA of the CDR3: TGCGCCAGCAGTCAATGGGTTGGAGGTTCCGTCTACGAGCAGTACTTC. Its protein product is CASSQWVGGSVYEQYF.

This clone was observed a single time. The chain is built from TRBV29-1 and TRBJ2-5; perhaps TRBD2 as D (5 bases). Germline V gene sequence: CDR1 SQVTM, CDR2 ANQGSEA. Trimming cost V 7 bases and J 5 bases, with 17 bases left between them. The CDR3 runs 13 residues. CDR3 loop: CSAAGLTSETQYF. The CDR3 DNA reads TGCAGCGCGGCGGGTTTAACGTCGGAGACCCAGTACTTC.

The chain combines TRBV7-9 with TRBJ2-3, with D possibly being TRBD1 (6 bases). This CDR3 region has 13 residues. Germline-derived CDR1 and CDR2 are SEHNR and FQNEAQ (reference sequence). Trimming cost V 0 bases and J 6 bases, with 7 bases left between them. The CDR3 nucleotides read TGTGCCAGCAGCTTAGCCCAGGGGGATACGCAGTATTTT. This encodes CASSLAQGDTQYF. Full variable domain (outside the CDR3, taken from reference TRBV7-9 and TRBJ2-3): DTGVSQNPRHKITKRGQNVTFRCDPISEHNRLYWYRQTLGQGPEFLTYFQNEAQLEKSRLLSDRFSAERPKGSFSTLEIQRTEQGDSAMYLCASSLAQGDTQYFGPGTRLTVL.

This clone was recorded a few times. The V and J genes are TRBV5-1 and TRBJ2-3; 7 bases agree with TRBD2. The trim removed 6 bases at V and 6 bases at J, leaving 10 bases unmatched. Germline CDR1 SGHRS, CDR2 YFSETQ. This CDR3 is 14 amino acids long. The CDR3 reads CASKERAGVDTQYF. The CDR3 DNA is TGCGCCAGCAAAGAGCGGGCGGGAGTGGATACGCAGTATTTT.

This chain links TRBV30 with TRBJ2-7, with D possibly being TRBD1 (6 bases). This CDR3 is built from 15 residues. Trimming removed 2 bases from V and 1 base from J, with 15 bases in between. In germline, CDR1 is GTSNPN, CDR2 SVGIG (reference sequence). In nucleotides, the CDR3 is TGTGCCTGGAGTTGGGGGCCGGGCCTATCCTACGAGCAGTACTTC. As protein: CAWSWGPGLSYEQYF.

This CDR3 is CASSFYGGETQYF. CDR3 nucleotide sequence: TGTGCCAGCAGCTTTTACGGAGGGGAGACCCAGTACTTC. J is TRBJ2-5 and V is TRBV11-2; TRBD2 might be the D (6 bases). Trimming pared 3 bases from V and 5 bases from J, leaving 10 bases between. Looked up from germline, CDR1 is SGHAT and CDR2 is FQNNGV. CDR3 length: 13 residues.

The chain employs TRBV28 and TRBJ1-5; weak D call: TRBD1 (5 bases). Trimming pared 6 bases from V and 6 bases from J, leaving 12 bases between. This CDR3 contains 13 residues. From germline, CDR1 is MDHEN and CDR2 SYDVKM. CDR3 DNA: TGTGCCAGCAGCCCACCCGGGGGTCAGCCCCAGCATTTT. It is translated as CASSPPGGQPQHF. Using reference TRBV28 and TRBJ1-5 for the parts outside the CDR3, the full variable domain is DVKVTQSSRYLVKRTGEKVFLECVQDMDHENMFWYRQDPGLGLRLIYFSYDVKMKEKGDIPEGYSVSREKKERFSLILESASTNQTSMYLCASSPPGGQPQHFGDGTRLSIL.

V gene TRBV13 combines with J gene TRBJ2-1; a possible D gene is TRBD1 (5 bases). Per germline, CDR1 PRHDT and CDR2 FYEKMQ (reference sequence). The CDR3 contains 15 residues. Trimming cost V 5 bases and J 6 bases, with 17 bases left between them. CDR3 nucleotides: TGTGCCAGCAGCCGCGGACAAGCCCCCCCCAATGAGCAGTTCTTC. Its translation: CASSRGQAPPNEQFF.

This chain connects TRBV7-8 to TRBJ2-3; D is unclear. This CDR3 has 14 residues. From germline, CDR1 is SGHVS and CDR2 FQNEAQ. V lost 5 bases to trimming and J lost 2 bases, with 11 bases between them. The CDR3 sequence is CASSHRSYTDTQYF. The CDR3 coding sequence is TGTGCCAGCAGCCACCGGTCCTACACAGATACGCAGTATTTT.

The table lists this clone with a few counts. The chain carries TRBV7-9 and TRBJ2-7; 9 nucleotides agree with TRBD1. Germline trimming cut 8 bases from V and 0 bases from J; bases unmatched to any gene: 2. CDR3 length: 13 amino acids. CDR1 and CDR2 (germline): SEHNR, FQNEAQ (reference sequence). The CDR3: CASRDRDSYEQYF. CDR3 nucleotides: TGTGCCAGCCGGGACAGGGACTCCTACGAGCAGTACTTC.

This clone has just one count. This chain joins TRBV3-1 (or the pseudogene TRBV3-2) and TRBJ1-2, with D hard to call. Germline V gives CDR1 LGHDT, CDR2 YNNKEL (reference sequence). The CDR3 has 12 amino acids. V gave up 5 bases and J gave up 7 bases, with 11 bases separating them. Here the CDR3 reads CASSSFSFGYTF. CDR3 coding DNA: TGTGCCAGCAGCTCCTTCTCTTTTGGCTACACCTTC.

The chain joins TRBV9 to TRBJ1-1, with unresolved D. This CDR3 has 15 amino acids. Germline loops: CDR1 SGDLS, CDR2 YYNGEE. Trimming stripped 0 bases from V and 4 bases from J, with 13 bases between. CDR3 nucleotides: TGTGCCAGCAGCGTAGATATGGGTAGAGGCACTGAAGCTTTCTTT. It specifies CASSVDMGRGTEAFF.